The T cell receptor beta chain described here comes from a study of T cell repertoires in aging, cancer and after chemotherapy. The wider study: Donors were grouped into six age bands spanning 30 or younger through 70 or older. The full dataset contained around 8.2 million TCR reads.

TCR beta rearrangements were amplified from peripheral blood genomic DNA. A mixed TRB-A/B primer pool amplified rearranged TRB by multiplex touch-down PCR. Each CDR3 protein is one row after TCRdb ran MiXCR on the multiplex PCR reads. The sample lists 5,300 or so distinct CDR3 sequences, about two fifths occurring once. The CDR3 runs to 15 residues. Germline values: CDR1 MNHEY, CDR2 SVGAGI. V was clipped by 5 bases and J by 4 bases; unmatched bases: 4. This receptor was obtained from a human donor with a blood cancer. Sequenced sample: blood. The chain recombines TRBV6-5 with TRBJ2-5; 13 nucleotides match TRBD2. The CDR3 region is CASSLGLAGVETQYF. The CDR3 DNA follows: TGTGCCAGCAGTCTAGGACTAGCGGGAGTAGAGACCCAGTACTTC.